The subject of this entry is one T cell receptor beta chain. The Seattle patients, enrolled during active infection, were followed longitudinally. These data belong to a study of blood T cell repertoires in COVID-19. Sequencing was performed with immunoSEQ multiplex PCR; in TCRdb, only in-frame clones are kept and a portion is missing. The sample lists about 200,000 clones, about four fifths occurring once. This CDR3 has 14 residues. Trimming took 0 bases from V and 5 from J, leaving 10 bases between them. Germline-derived CDR1 and CDR2 are LNHNV and YYDKDF (reference sequence). Input material: peripheral blood. The chain carries TRBV15 and TRBJ1-1; D is perhaps TRBD1 (6 bases). This receptor was identified in a woman aged 40 to 50 with COVID-19, enrolled during active disease. Here the CDR3 reads CATSRDRGWTEAFF. The CDR3 region has the DNA TGTGCCACCAGCAGAGACAGGGGTTGGACTGAAGCTTTCTTT.